What follows are 30 T cell receptor beta chains derived from one specimen sequenced in a study of cytomegalovirus exposure and HLA in healthy donors. The PCR contained 60 Vbeta and 13 Jbeta primers. Only in-frame clones appear in the TCRdb table, and some are missing; sequencing was by immunoSEQ multiplex PCR. This sample has approximately 240,000 clones, with more than 75% found just once. The specimen was PBMCs. The receptors derive from a middle-aged woman in good health and CMV-seropositive.

The chain recombines TRBV2 with TRBJ1-2, with no clear D. CDR3 size: 14 residues. Germline V CDR1 and CDR2: SNHLY, FYNNEI. The V gene lost 2 bases and the J gene lost 0 bases, with 7 bases spanning the gap. The CDR3 region has the DNA TGTGCCAGCAGTGAAAAGAGGACTAACTATGGCTACACCTTC. This encodes CASSEKRTNYGYTF.

V usage is TRBV7-2 and J usage is TRBJ2-7, with 7 nucleotides matching TRBD2. The germline gives CDR1 SGHTA, CDR2 FQGNSA. This CDR3 has 15 amino acids. V lost 1 base and J lost 2; bases outside the gene matches: 5. CDR3: CASSLGLAETYEQYF. CDR3 nucleotides: TGTGCCAGCAGCTTAGGGCTAGCGGAGACCTACGAGCAGTACTTC.

This chain uses TRBV29-1 with TRBJ1-3; D perhaps matches TRBD1 (6 bases). With 5 bases removed from V and 4 bases from J, the gap between germline ends came to 18 bases. This CDR3 is 15 amino acids long. CDR1 is SQVTM, CDR2 ANQGSEA, per germline. CDR3 coding DNA: TGCAGCGTTTTCCGGGACACCGAGGCCGGAAACACCATATATTTT. This translates into CSVFRDTEAGNTIYF. The entire variable domain, with the rest obtained from reference TRBV29-1 and TRBJ1-3, is as follows: SAVISQKPSRDICQRGTSLTIQCQVDSQVTMMFWYRQQPGQSLTLIATANQGSEATYESGFVIDKFPISRPNLTFSTLTVSNMSPEDSSIYLCSVFRDTEAGNTIYFGEGSWLTVV.

The chain recombines TRBV5-1 with TRBJ2-1; D might be TRBD2 (7 bases). The V end lost 3 bases, the J end lost 9 bases, and 16 bases lay between the germline ends. The CDR3 length is 14 residues. Germline V lookup: CDR1 SGHRS, CDR2 YFSETQ. Here the CDR3 DNA reads TGCGCCAGCAGCTCCGGGGGGCCAGGGAGTGAGCAGTTCTTC. Protein: CASSSGGPGSEQFF.

The rearrangement links TRBV4-2 to TRBJ2-5, with TRBD1 matching over 7 bases. Per the germline V gene, CDR1 is LGHNA and CDR2 is YNFKEQ. J gave up 4 bases and V 4 bases, and 9 bases lay outside the gene matches. The CDR3 spans 15 residues. CDR3 in amino acids: CASSRGQTGIETQYF. The CDR3 coding sequence is TGTGCCAGCAGCCGAGGGCAGACAGGGATAGAGACCCAGTACTTC.

The sample holds one count of this clone. V usage is TRBV11-3 and J usage is TRBJ2-3, with 7 bases matching TRBD2. J lost 4 bases, V lost 0 bases, and 13 bases had no gene match. The CDR3 is 18 amino acids. The germline CDR1 and CDR2 sequences are SGHNT and YENEEA. The DNA of the CDR3 is TGTGCCAGCAGCTTAGAAGTCCTCTTGGGGGAGGGATCAGATACGCAGTATTTT. Its protein product is CASSLEVLLGEGSDTQYF.

The V gene is TRBV28, the J gene TRBJ2-5; 10 positions agree with TRBD1. The CDR3 totals 14 residues. Trimming took 4 bases from V and 4 from J; bases not matched to a gene: 3. Germline V gives CDR1 MDHEN, CDR2 SYDVKM. The CDR3 sequence is CASSSRDRGETQYF. In DNA form, the CDR3 reads TGTGCCAGCAGTTCCCGGGACAGGGGAGAGACCCAGTACTTC.

The chain uses TRBV14 and TRBJ2-1, with D maybe TRBD1 (6 bases). The CDR3 is made up of 13 amino acids. V lost 6 bases, J lost 7 bases, and 13 bases lay in between. Germline lookup yields CDR1 SGHDN and CDR2 FVKESK. CDR3 sequence (DNA): TGTGCCAGCAGACATCTAACAGGGAATGAGCAGTTCTTC. This encodes CASRHLTGNEQFF. Full variable domain (remainder filled in from reference TRBV14 and TRBJ2-1): EAGVTQFPSHSVIEKGQTVTLRCDPISGHDNLYWYRRVMGKEIKFLLHFVKESKQDESGMPNNRFLAERTGGTYSTLKVQPAELEDSGVYFCASRHLTGNEQFFGPGTRLTVL.

The gene calls are TRBV7-8 and TRBJ2-7, with a possible D match to TRBD1 (6 bases). Between the trimmed V and J ends, which lost 5 bases and 2 bases, there was a span of 25 bases. This CDR3 spans 18 amino acids. CDR1 is SGHVS, CDR2 FQNEAQ, per germline. The CDR3 DNA reads TGTGCCAGCAGCACCAAAGGGAGAGGAAGGGGGAAAACCTACGAGCAGTACTTC. It codes for CASSTKGRGRGKTYEQYF.

The chain couples TRBV7-8 to TRBJ1-3; TRBD1 matches at 7 bases. The CDR3 extends over 18 amino acids. Germline V gene data show CDR1 as SGHVS and CDR2 as FQNEAQ. J lost 5 bases, V lost 5 bases, and 18 bases had no gene match. The CDR3 here is CASSLGTANLISRNTIYF. The CDR3 DNA is TGTGCCAGCAGCCTAGGGACAGCGAACTTAATAAGTCGAAACACCATATATTTT.

The V gene is TRBV4-1, the J gene TRBJ1-2; 10 bases are a match to TRBD1. Germline CDR1 MGHRA, CDR2 YSYEKL. The length of the CDR3 is 16 residues. J gave up 1 base and V 1 base, and 3 bases lay outside the gene matches. Here the CDR3 reads CASSQGGTGVNYGYTF. The DNA of the CDR3 is TGCGCCAGCAGCCAAGGCGGGACAGGGGTTAACTATGGCTACACCTTC.

J is TRBJ1-1 and V is TRBV5-1; a possible D gene is TRBD1 (5 bases). Germline assignment: CDR1 SGHRS and CDR2 YFSETQ. V shed 0 bases and J shed 3 bases, with 15 bases lying between them. The CDR3 covers 16 residues. The CDR3 region is CASSLEPGQGYTEAFF. In DNA, the CDR3 is TGCGCCAGCAGCTTGGAACCTGGTCAGGGATACACTGAAGCTTTCTTT. The full variable domain, rest sourced from reference TRBV5-1 and TRBJ1-1, is KAGVTQTPRYLIKTRGQQVTLSCSPISGHRSVSWYQQTPGQGLQFLFEYFSETQRNKGNFPGRFSGRQFSNSRSEMNVSTLELGDSALYLCASSLEPGQGYTEAFFGQGTRLTVV.

V gene TRBV6-6 combines with J gene TRBJ1-2, with TRBD1 matching over 8 bases. Germline V CDR1 and CDR2: MNHNY, SVGAGI (reference sequence). The J segment lost 4 bases and the V segment lost 10 bases, leaving 11 bases of the junction unmatched. The CDR3 runs to 14 residues. CDR3 coding DNA: TGTGCCACCTCCCCACCGGGACAGGTCTATGGCTACACCTTC. Translated: CATSPPGQVYGYTF.

The chain recombines TRBV15 with TRBJ2-7; 8 bases agree with TRBD2. With V trimmed by 5 bases and J by 2 bases, 8 bases remained unmatched. Germline V lookup: CDR1 LNHNV, CDR2 YYDKDF (reference sequence). The CDR3 totals 15 residues. CDR3 amino acids: CATSSELADTYEQYF. CDR3 bases: TGTGCCACCAGCTCGGAACTAGCGGACACCTACGAGCAGTACTTC.

The genes are TRBV4-2 and TRBJ2-2; 8 positions match TRBD1. Germline assignment: CDR1 LGHNA and CDR2 YNFKEQ. J lost 5 bases, V lost 3 bases, and 5 bases had no gene match. The CDR3 runs to 15 residues. This chain's CDR3 is CASSHPGQATGELFF. CDR3 coding DNA: TGTGCCAGCAGCCACCCGGGACAGGCAACCGGGGAGCTGTTTTTT.

The chain carries TRBV19 and TRBJ1-1; a weak D match, TRBD1 (6 bases). The CDR3 has 14 amino acids. Trimming left V 5 bases short and J 4 bases short, with 14 bases between. The germline V gene encodes CDR1 LNHDA and CDR2 SQIVND (reference sequence). CDR3 loop: CASSLVTGFTEAFF. The CDR3 DNA reads as TGTGCCAGTAGTCTAGTAACAGGGTTCACTGAAGCTTTCTTT.

V is TRBV4-2 and J is TRBJ1-4; TRBD1 matches at 10 bases. The CDR3 contains 17 residues. The junction had 11 bases not matched to a gene; V was cut back by 4 bases and J by 6 bases. Germline-derived CDR1 and CDR2 are LGHNA and YNFKEQ. CDR3: CASSPLGSGTGDEKLFF. For the CDR3, the DNA is TGTGCCAGCAGCCCCCTGGGAAGTGGGACAGGGGATGAAAAACTGTTTTTT.

The chain combines TRBV7-2 with TRBJ1-1; perhaps TRBD1 as D (5 bases). CDR1 and CDR2 (germline): SGHTA, FQGNSA. The CDR3 loop spans 12 amino acids. Trimming took off 2 bases at V and 11 bases at J, with 12 bases between the two ends. CDR3 in DNA: TGTGCCAGCAGCTTAACGTGGGGGGAGGCTTTCTTT. Its translation is CASSLTWGEAFF.

The J gene is TRBJ1-5, the V gene TRBV19, with D tentatively TRBD1 (5 bases). CDR3 length equals 15 residues. The V end lost 5 bases, the J end lost 0 bases, and 11 bases lay between the germline ends. The germline V gene encodes CDR1 LNHDA and CDR2 SQIVND (reference sequence). CDR3 amino acids: CASSSGTYSNQPQHF. The DNA for the CDR3 is TGTGCCAGTAGTTCAGGGACTTATAGCAATCAGCCCCAGCATTTT.

In its sample, this clone was seen a few times. The rearrangement uses TRBV30 and TRBJ2-5; D may be TRBD1 (5 bases). The V gene's germline CDR1 is GTSNPN and CDR2 SVGIG (reference sequence). The ends were cut back, 7 bases at V and 2 bases at J, with 14 bases in the middle. The CDR3 loop spans 13 amino acids. CDR3 sequence: CASTGREQETQYF. CDR3 DNA sequence: TGTGCCTCGACGGGCAGGGAACAAGAGACCCAGTACTTC.

This sequence joins TRBV19 and TRBJ1-5; 12 bases line up with TRBD1. CDR3 length: 15 residues. CDR1 LNHDA and CDR2 SQIVND come from the germline V gene (reference sequence). Trimming cost V 6 bases and J 4 bases; bases outside gene matches: 4. The CDR3: CASRRDRGQNQPQHF. CDR3 in DNA: TGTGCCAGTAGGAGGGACAGGGGGCAAAATCAGCCCCAGCATTTT. The entire variable domain, with the rest obtained from reference TRBV19 and TRBJ1-5, is as follows: DGGITQSPKYLFRKEGQNVTLSCEQNLNHDAMYWYRQDPGQGLRLIYYSQIVNDFQKGDIAEGYSVSREKKESFPLTVTSAQKNPTAFYLCASRRDRGQNQPQHFGDGTRLSIL.

The chain employs TRBV30 and TRBJ2-5; 7 bases align to TRBD1. The J segment lost 5 bases and the V segment lost 8 bases, leaving 5 bases of the junction unmatched. The V gene's germline CDR1 is GTSNPN and CDR2 SVGIG (reference sequence). The CDR3 contains 11 residues. The CDR3 DNA sequence: TGTGCCCTAGGGGGCGGGGAGACCCAGTACTTC. It codes for CALGGGETQYF.

The J gene is TRBJ1-2, the V gene TRBV7-8, with D possibly matching TRBD1 (5 bases). This CDR3 contains 17 residues. Germline CDR1 reads SGHVS; CDR2 reads FQNEAQ. The V end lost 5 bases, the J end lost 0 bases, and 19 bases lay between the germline ends. The CDR3 nucleotides are TGTGCCAGCAGCCCAAGAGTGGGGGGTGACGCTAACTATGGCTACACCTTC. Its translation: CASSPRVGGDANYGYTF.

This sequence joins TRBV4-2 and TRBJ2-1; 8 positions match TRBD2. The trim removed 4 bases at V and 2 bases at J, leaving 7 bases unmatched. The CDR3 loop spans 16 amino acids. Germline loops: CDR1 LGHNA, CDR2 YNFKEQ. The chain's CDR3 is CASSPRLARAYNEQFF. CDR3 coding DNA: TGTGCCAGCAGCCCTCGACTAGCGCGCGCCTACAATGAGCAGTTCTTC.

Worth noting for this clone: Other nucleotide sequences from this sample produce the same CDR3. The V and J genes are TRBV5-1 and TRBJ1-2; possibly TRBD1 for D (5 bases). CDR1 and CDR2 from the germline V gene are SGHRS and YFSETQ. The CDR3 length is 16 residues. Trimming cost V 4 bases and J 4 bases, with 20 bases left between them. For the CDR3, the DNA is TGCGCCAGCAGCCTACTCGGTACGGGGGGTATCTATGGCTACACCTTC. It is translated as CASSLLGTGGIYGYTF.

Remarks on this clone: This sample includes further DNA sequences coding for the same CDR3. This chain joins TRBV11-1 and TRBJ1-1, with D perhaps matching TRBD1 (6 bases). V was pared by 5 bases and J by 4 bases, with 11 bases between. The CDR3 is 13 residues long. The germline CDR1 and CDR2 sequences are SGHAT and FQDESV (reference sequence). The CDR3 sequence: CASSVQGSTEAFF. CDR3 in DNA: TGTGCCAGCAGCGTACAGGGTTCCACTGAAGCTTTCTTT.

This chain joins TRBV5-1 and TRBJ2-7; 8 bases fit TRBD2. Germline CDR1 reads SGHRS; CDR2 reads YFSETQ. With V trimmed by 2 bases and J by 6 bases, 10 bases remained unmatched. The CDR3 consists of 15 residues. The CDR3 loop is CASSFSREGRSEQYF. The CDR3 DNA follows: TGCGCCAGCAGCTTTAGCCGGGAGGGCCGGAGCGAGCAGTACTTC.

V is TRBV18 and J is TRBJ2-1; 8 nucleotides align to TRBD2. CDR1 KGHSH and CDR2 LQKENI come from the germline V gene. The CDR3 totals 14 residues. V was clipped by 0 bases and J by 8 bases; unmatched bases: 3. CDR3 amino acids: CASSPPSGRYEQFF. CDR3 DNA sequence: TGTGCCAGCTCACCACCCAGCGGGAGATATGAGCAGTTCTTC.

On this clone: This could be a read error, since a much larger clone is one nucleotide away. The gene calls are TRBV5-8 and TRBJ1-2; D perhaps matches TRBD1 (5 bases). Germline loops: CDR1 SGHTS, CDR2 YDEGEE. The CDR3 consists of 13 residues. The V gene lost 0 bases and the J gene lost 2 bases, with 5 bases spanning the gap. This CDR3 is CASSLDRNYGYTF. CDR3 nucleotide sequence: TGTGCCAGCAGCTTGGACAGGAACTATGGCTACACCTTC. Variable domain in full (rest from reference TRBV5-8 and TRBJ1-2): EAGVTQSPTHLIKTRGQQATLRCSPISGHTSVYWYQQALGLGLQFLLWYDEGEERNRGNFPPRFSGRQFPNYSSELNVNALELEDSALYLCASSLDRNYGYTFGSGTRLTVV.

The gene calls are TRBV30 and TRBJ1-3; 7 bases are a match to TRBD1. V was pared by 5 bases and J by 0 bases, with 16 bases of the junction left unmatched. This CDR3 comprises 18 residues. In germline, CDR1 is GTSNPN, CDR2 SVGIG (reference sequence). The CDR3 DNA sequence: TGTGCCTGGGCCCAGGGGGGCGTTTACCCTAGCTCTGGAAACACCATATATTTT. The encoded protein is CAWAQGGVYPSSGNTIYF.